A single sample is the source of the 18 T cell receptor beta chains below, sequenced in a study of shared clonotypes between healthy human individuals. Sequencing used immunoSEQ multiplex PCR; TCRdb keeps in-frame clones, though not all of them. The sample lists under 2,500,000 clones, 90% to 96% occurring once. Material: naive CD4+ T cells sorted from blood. Subset noted: CD45RA+ positively selected. These TCRs come from a man aged 18 to 29 in good health.

This chain joins TRBV27 and TRBJ2-7; possible D gene TRBD1, 6 bases. CDR1 MNHEY and CDR2 SMNVEV come from the germline V gene (reference sequence). The CDR3 sequence is 15 residues long. V was trimmed by 2 bases and J by 3 bases, leaving 14 bases between them. Written as DNA, the CDR3 is TGTGCCAGCAGTTTAATGCCAGGGGCCGGCTACGAGCAGTACTTC. It codes for CASSLMPGAGYEQYF.

The chain carries TRBV7-3 and TRBJ1-1; 7 bases are a match to TRBD1. Germline-derived CDR1 and CDR2 are SGHTA and FQGTGA. Germline trimming cut 3 bases from V and 3 bases from J; bases unmatched to any gene: 7. CDR3 size: 15 residues. CDR3 DNA: TGTGCCAGCAGCTTGCAACAGGGGAGCGACACTGAAGCTTTCTTT. This translates into CASSLQQGSDTEAFF.

CDR3 nucleotide sequence: TGTGCCAGCAGCTTGGGACAGGTTTTCAATCAGCCCCAGCATTTT. Its translation is CASSLGQVFNQPQHF. The genes are TRBV5-6 and TRBJ1-5; possibly TRBD1 for D (6 bases). V was shortened by 0 bases and J by 3 bases, with 10 bases between the two germline ends. The CDR3 totals 15 residues. The V gene's germline CDR1 is SGHDT and CDR2 YYEEEE.

CDR3 protein: CASSFTQGPNTEAFF. In DNA, the CDR3 is TGTGCCAGCAGTTTCACACAGGGGCCCAACACTGAAGCTTTCTTT. V gene TRBV6-6 combines with J gene TRBJ1-1, with 7 bases identical to TRBD1. CDR1 and CDR2 from the germline V gene are MNHNY and SVGAGI (reference sequence). This CDR3 has 15 amino acids. Losses at the gene ends were 4 bases for V and 2 bases for J; bases not matched to a gene: 7.

To note about this clone: In the same sample, other DNA sequences code for this CDR3. The chain has TRBV7-9 and TRBJ2-5, with D maybe TRBD1 (5 bases). Trimming pared 1 base from V and 1 base from J, leaving 10 bases between. The CDR3 contains 15 residues. Germline loops: CDR1 SEHNR, CDR2 FQNEAQ (reference sequence). For the CDR3, the DNA is TGTGCCAGCAGCTTAGGGCAGGGCAGCCAAGAGACCCAGTACTTC. This sequence encodes CASSLGQGSQETQYF. The variable domain in full, completed from reference TRBV7-9 and TRBJ2-5, reads DTGVSQNPRHKITKRGQNVTFRCDPISEHNRLYWYRQTLGQGPEFLTYFQNEAQLEKSRLLSDRFSAERPKGSFSTLEIQRTEQGDSAMYLCASSLGQGSQETQYFGPGTRLLVL.

The CDR3: CAWSGQTGNGNTIYF. CDR3 DNA sequence: TGTGCCTGGAGTGGCCAAACAGGGAATGGAAACACCATATATTTT. The V call is TRBV30, the J call TRBJ1-3; D possibly corresponds to TRBD1 (6 bases). Germline CDR1 reads GTSNPN; CDR2 reads SVGIG (reference sequence). The CDR3 runs to 15 residues. V dropped 1 base and J dropped 3 bases, with 13 bases sitting between them.

The genes are TRBV7-9 and TRBJ1-1; D remains ambiguous. Trimming shortened V by 6 bases and J by 7 bases, and 12 bases separated the two germline ends. The CDR3 sequence is 12 residues long. CDR1 and CDR2 from the germline V gene are SEHNR and FQNEAQ (reference sequence). CDR3 region: CASSSRLREAFF. CDR3 bases: TGTGCCAGCAGTTCGCGCCTTCGTGAAGCTTTCTTT.

The gene calls are TRBV29-1 and TRBJ2-7, with 10 bases matching TRBD1. Trimming took 7 bases from V and 6 from J; bases not matched to a gene: 12. Germline assignment: CDR1 SQVTM and CDR2 ANQGSEA. There are 14 residues in the CDR3. DNA for the CDR3: TGCAGCGCCCGACAGGGGGCGAGCACCTCCGAGCAGTACTTC. Translation gives CSARQGASTSEQYF.

The chain combines TRBV28 with TRBJ2-7; the D gene could be TRBD1 or TRBD2 (6 bases each). Trimming removed 8 bases from V and 2 bases from J, with 13 bases in between. The germline V gene has CDR1 MDHEN and CDR2 SYDVKM. This CDR3 spans 13 amino acids. CDR3 bases: TGTGCCAGCTACAGGGACTTACCCTACGAGCAGTACTTC. As protein: CASYRDLPYEQYF. The variable domain in full, with the rest retrieved from reference TRBV28 and TRBJ2-7, is DVKVTQSSRYLVKRTGEKVFLECVQDMDHENMFWYRQDPGLGLRLIYFSYDVKMKEKGDIPEGYSVSREKKERFSLILESASTNQTSMYLCASYRDLPYEQYFGPGTRLTVT.

The chain joins TRBV5-1 to TRBJ2-5; 14 bases line up with TRBD2. Germline V gives CDR1 SGHRS, CDR2 YFSETQ. V shed 3 bases and J 7 bases; nucleotides not matched to a gene: 17. CDR3 length equals 19 residues. The chain's CDR3 is CASSYGTSGGLHGDWTQYF. Written as DNA, the CDR3 is TGCGCCAGCAGCTACGGGACTAGCGGGGGTCTACACGGAGATTGGACCCAGTACTTC. Looking up the rest from reference TRBV5-1 and TRBJ2-5 gives the full variable domain: KAGVTQTPRYLIKTRGQQVTLSCSPISGHRSVSWYQQTPGQGLQFLFEYFSETQRNKGNFPGRFSGRQFSNSRSEMNVSTLELGDSALYLCASSYGTSGGLHGDWTQYFGPGTRLLVL.

The chain carries TRBV1 and TRBJ1-2; TRBD1, the table's D call, was not compared with the DNA. TRBV1 is listed as a pseudogene. The CDR3 loop spans 13 amino acids. In nucleotides, the CDR3 is TGCACCAGCAGCCTCCGGGACATCGATGGCTACACCTTC. This sequence encodes CTSSLRDIDGYTF.

The chain couples TRBV2 to TRBJ2-1; 13 bases agree with TRBD2. The germline gives CDR1 SNHLY, CDR2 FYNNEI. With V trimmed by 2 bases and J by 8 bases, 3 bases remained unmatched. This CDR3 has 15 residues. This chain's CDR3 is CASSETSGGAHEQFF. The CDR3 DNA follows: TGTGCCAGCAGTGAAACTAGCGGGGGGGCTCATGAGCAGTTCTTC.

The chain recombines TRBV5-1 with TRBJ2-7; 8 nucleotides match TRBD1. The V segment lost 2 bases and the J segment 7 bases; nucleotides outside the gene matches: 11. The CDR3 runs to 15 residues. Germline CDR1 and CDR2: SGHRS and YFSETQ. The CDR3 bases are TGCGCCAGCAGCTTCTCGGGACAGGACTTAGGGGAGCAGTACTTC. It encodes CASSFSGQDLGEQYF.

The J gene is TRBJ2-5, the V gene TRBV10-2; the D is unclear. The V and J ends lost 6 bases and 9 bases respectively, with 8 bases between them. Germline assignment: CDR1 WSHSY and CDR2 SAAADI. CDR3 length: 10 amino acids. The CDR3 loop reads CASRTKSQYF. The CDR3 region has the DNA TGCGCCAGCAGGACAAAGTCCCAGTACTTC.

J is TRBJ2-1 and V is TRBV5-6, with 9 bases that match TRBD1. Germline loops: CDR1 SGHDT, CDR2 YYEEEE. V lost 0 bases to trimming and J lost 0 bases; unmatched junction nucleotides: 10. The CDR3 has 19 amino acids. This chain's CDR3 is CASSLGYRGRWGSYNEQFF. CDR3 DNA sequence: TGTGCCAGCAGCTTGGGCTACAGGGGGCGTTGGGGCTCCTACAATGAGCAGTTCTTC.

About this clone: Within the sample, other DNA sequences also encode this same CDR3. The chain has TRBV25-1 and TRBJ1-1; D uncertain. CDR1 and CDR2 from the germline V gene are MGHDK and SYGVNS. This CDR3 is 11 amino acids long. Between the trimmed V and J ends, which lost 8 bases and 1 base, there was a span of 5 bases. CDR3 in DNA: TGTGCCAGCCGGGGGAACACTGAAGCTTTCTTT. Its translation: CASRGNTEAFF. Supplemented by reference TRBV25-1 and TRBJ1-1, the full variable domain reads EADIYQTPRYLVIGTGKKITLECSQTMGHDKMYWYQQDPGMELHLIHYSYGVNSTEKGDLSSESTVSRIRTEHFPLTLESARPSHTSQYLCASRGNTEAFFGQGTRLTVV.

The V call is TRBV9, the J call TRBJ2-3, with TRBD2 identical over 12 bases. The trim removed 4 bases at V and 0 bases at J, leaving 9 bases unmatched. CDR3 size: 18 residues. Germline V lookup: CDR1 SGDLS, CDR2 YYNGEE. The CDR3 DNA reads TGTGCCAGCAGCACCTGGGCTAGCGGGGGGGCGAGCACAGATACGCAGTATTTT. Translating it yields CASSTWASGGASTDTQYF. The entire variable domain, with the rest obtained from reference TRBV9 and TRBJ2-3, is as follows: DSGVTQTPKHLITATGQRVTLRCSPRSGDLSVYWYQQSLDQGLQFLIQYYNGEERAKGNILERFSAQQFPDLHSELNLSSLELGDSALYFCASSTWASGGASTDTQYFGPGTRLTVL.

This rearrangement joins TRBV7-2 to TRBJ2-5, with D perhaps TRBD1 (5 bases). The CDR3 totals 13 residues. In germline, CDR1 is SGHTA, CDR2 FQGNSA. V was clipped by 2 bases and J by 5 bases, with 9 bases between them. CDR3: CASSLRGSETQYF. The CDR3 nucleotides read TGTGCCAGCAGCTTAAGGGGAAGCGAGACCCAGTACTTC. Filled out from reference TRBV7-2 and TRBJ2-5, the complete variable domain reads GAGVSQSPSNKVTEKGKDVELRCDPISGHTALYWYRQSLGQGLEFLIYFQGNSAPDKSGLPSDRFSAERTGGSVSTLTIQRTQQEDSAVYLCASSLRGSETQYFGPGTRLLVL.